This passage covers 7 T cell receptor beta chains from one sample sequenced in a study of PD-L1 blockade in urothelial cancer. Using immunoSEQ multiplex PCR, the repertoire was profiled, and TCRdb retains in-frame clones only, with some absent. This table holds fewer than 65,000 clones, roughly 80% found once. Time point reported: pretreatment peripheral blood. The sample was PBMCs, taken around atezolizumab (anti-PD-L1) treatment. The receptors were sampled from a man aged 70-80 years with urothelial cancer.

This clone has a handful of counts. The J gene is TRBJ2-1, the V gene TRBV5-4; D perhaps matches TRBD2 (7 bases). The CDR3 covers 17 residues. V gave up 1 base and J gave up 1 base, with 15 bases separating them. Germline CDR1 SGHNT, CDR2 YYREEE (reference sequence). The CDR3: CASSLPGAGASYNEQFF. CDR3 in DNA: TGTGCCAGCAGCTTGCCGGGGGCGGGAGCGTCCTACAATGAGCAGTTCTTC.

In its sample, this clone was seen a few times. The chain carries TRBV5-1 and TRBJ2-3, with 7 bases fitting TRBD2. From germline, CDR1 is SGHRS and CDR2 YFSETQ. The CDR3 loop spans 15 amino acids. The trim removed 0 bases at V and 4 bases at J, leaving 5 bases unmatched. The CDR3 region has the DNA TGCGCCAGCAGCTTGGCGGCGGGAGAAGCAGATACGCAGTATTTT. Translation: CASSLAAGEADTQYF.

The chain employs TRBV28 and TRBJ2-7, with TRBD1 matching 7 bases. CDR1 and CDR2 (germline): MDHEN, SYDVKM. The CDR3 covers 12 residues. Germline trimming cut 8 bases from V and 7 bases from J; bases unmatched to any gene: 8. The CDR3, as DNA: TGTGCCAGCCAGGACAGGTTGTGGGAGCAGTACTTC. It yields the protein CASQDRLWEQYF. Combining the CDR3 with reference TRBV28 and TRBJ2-7 gives the whole variable domain DVKVTQSSRYLVKRTGEKVFLECVQDMDHENMFWYRQDPGLGLRLIYFSYDVKMKEKGDIPEGYSVSREKKERFSLILESASTNQTSMYLCASQDRLWEQYFGPGTRLTVT.

The chain employs TRBV6-5 and TRBJ1-5; D is ambiguous. Between the trimmed V and J ends, which lost 0 bases and 0 bases, there was a span of 9 bases. This CDR3 has 16 residues. CDR1 MNHEY and CDR2 SVGAGI come from the germline V gene. CDR3 bases: TGTGCCAGCAGTTACTCGTACGAGTATAGCAATCAGCCCCAGCATTTT. This gives the protein CASSYSYEYSNQPQHF.

This sequence joins TRBV7-8 and TRBJ1-2, with 7 bases identical to TRBD1. The CDR3 has 16 amino acids. The junction had 15 bases not matched to a gene; V was cut back by 5 bases and J by 6 bases. Germline values: CDR1 SGHVS, CDR2 FQNEAQ. CDR3 in amino acids: CASSRFRTGGGHGYTF. DNA for the CDR3: TGTGCCAGCAGCCGATTCAGGACAGGAGGGGGTCATGGCTACACCTTC.

The chain carries TRBV7-7 and TRBJ2-1, with TRBD2 matching 9 bases. With 5 bases clipped from V and 9 bases from J, the junction kept 11 bases outside the gene matches. Per the germline V gene, CDR1 is SSHAT and CDR2 is FNYEAQ (reference sequence). The CDR3 covers 15 residues. CDR3 sequence (DNA): TGTGCCAGCAGCCGAGGTGGCGGGGGGGCCGCTGAGCAGTTCTTC. It is translated as CASSRGGGGAAEQFF.

This clone was counted once. The chain has TRBV5-1 and TRBJ1-2, with D uncertain. The CDR3 extends over 13 amino acids. Germline values: CDR1 SGHRS, CDR2 YFSETQ. Between the trimmed V and J ends, which lost 0 bases and 5 bases, there was a span of 8 bases. CDR3 amino acids: CASSLEQAYGYTF. DNA of the CDR3: TGCGCCAGCAGCTTGGAGCAGGCGTATGGCTACACCTTC. Complete variable domain (other parts from reference TRBV5-1 and TRBJ1-2): KAGVTQTPRYLIKTRGQQVTLSCSPISGHRSVSWYQQTPGQGLQFLFEYFSETQRNKGNFPGRFSGRQFSNSRSEMNVSTLELGDSALYLCASSLEQAYGYTFGSGTRLTVV.